Reported below is one T cell receptor (beta chain). Its cognate antigen has yet to be identified. Base-call qualities are not available, and no considerably larger clone is one nucleotide away. Read against the paper, the sample's time point label means: patch test 3, about 24 weeks after DPC sensitization. The sample's treatment or condition label, in plain terms: therapeutic diphenylcyclopropenone sensitization with weekly scalp DPC. Blood at each patch-test visit was drawn before the patch test was applied. Patients were eligible if aged 18 to 70, diagnosed with alopecia and judged suitable for DPC therapy, and pregnant patients were excluded. Total RNA was extracted from unfractionated whole blood that had been collected in Tempus Blood RNA tubes. The data originate from a study of human T cells and chemical hapten exposure (dated by TCRdb to 2020 to 2023). Background for the entire study: For sensitization, 2% DPC in acetone was applied to a roughly 2 cm by roughly 2 cm area of upper inner arm skin. Weekly therapeutic DPC doses were additionally applied to the scalp of patients throughout the roughly 25-week study period. Patch testing was performed on the upper back with Finn chambers containing 0.01% DPC, and the patch tests were scored after 6 days according to International Contact Dermatitis Research Group standards. Most of the patients in the cohort were female, and the cohort covered alopecia areata with under or over 50% scalp involvement, alopecia totalis and alopecia universalis. Libraries were combined into a pool for sequencing, and differences in TCR yield between samples came mainly from small differences in library volumes within the pool. The study tracked peripheral blood TCR repertoire changes in vivo during primary and secondary sensitization to the hapten diphenylcyclopropenone (DPC) in alopecia patients. Blood samples were taken from patients before sensitization (week 0) and then at 2, 6 and about 24 weeks after DPC sensitization. For TCR sequencing, blood came from over 25 alopecia patients at anywhere from one to four time points (pre-sensitization, 2, 6 and 24 weeks). Overall results and qualifications from the work: Patch test score was positively correlated with the number of PT1 expanded TCRs, with significance at thresholds 8, 16 and 32 but not at 4. The number of TCRs above 1 in 1000 frequency did not change with DPC sensitization; there was no evidence of global repertoire structure alterations. After repeated subsampling, the strength of the expansion versus patch-test correlation and the threshold at which it became significant changed. Alopecia, a presumed autoimmune disease, was present in all patients, so the immune response of the patients might differ from that of healthy individuals. Expanded TCRs formed significantly more large CDR3 similarity clusters than pre-sensitization or healthy control sets, consistent with antigen-driven responses.

The library was generated by RACE. Sequencing relied on a NextSeq 500. Library preparation attached unique molecular identifiers to individual cDNA molecules for quantitative, reproducible TCR counting. Each blood RNA sample was used to sequence both TCR alpha and TCR beta chains. Under the source paper's analysis protocol: Samples had a median of roughly 98,000 TCRs, with a range from roughly 23,224 to 750,000. V, J and CDR3 annotation of the TCR reads was carried out using the Decombinator software suite. For the PS versus PT1 abundance plots, all samples were subsampled to the same number of TCRs (28,000). TCRs were defined as expanded if absent before sensitization and observed at least eight times at the 2-week time point. TCRdb's own reprocessing of the public reads used fastp at Q25 and MiXCR and kept productive beta chains. CDR3 protein sequences are deduplicated, and each keeps its most common genes and DNA. The V and J calls here are based on TCRdb, not the publication. Recorded for this sample are about 190,000 distinct CDR3 sequences; roughly a quarter of them occurred a single time. Under 2.5% of the sample is taken by the ten largest.

V is pared back by 4 bases and J by 4 bases, with 14 bases lying between the germline termini. The CDR3 sequence holds 14 residues, the cysteine and phenylalanine included. Kept here is only the CDR3 DNA, which spans 42 bases and is read in frame from base 1. Taken from the germline V gene (reference sequence), the CDR1 and CDR2 loops are DFQATT and SNEGSKA. The TCR originated in a woman in her thirties or forties with alopecia areata. Some clones in this sample may be carry-over from other donors' samples. The sample in question was whole blood, obtained in connection with sensitization to the hapten diphenylcyclopropenone (DPC). This chain is built from TRBV20-1 and TRBJ1-3; matching of 5 bases hints at TRBD1 as the D gene. The DNA sequence reads TGCAGTGCTACTAGACCCGGGGCCGGAAACACCATATATTTT. Translated, it gives CSATRPGAGNTIYF.